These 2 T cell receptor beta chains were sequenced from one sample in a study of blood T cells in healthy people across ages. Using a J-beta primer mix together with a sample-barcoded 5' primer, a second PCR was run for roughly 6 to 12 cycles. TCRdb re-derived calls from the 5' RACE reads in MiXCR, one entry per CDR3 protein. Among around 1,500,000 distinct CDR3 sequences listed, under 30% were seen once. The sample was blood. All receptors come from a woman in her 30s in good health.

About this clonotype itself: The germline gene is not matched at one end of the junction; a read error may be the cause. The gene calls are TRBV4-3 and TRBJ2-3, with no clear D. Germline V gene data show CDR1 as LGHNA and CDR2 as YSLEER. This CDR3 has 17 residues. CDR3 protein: CASSQATTRGVAETQYF. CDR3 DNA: TGCGCCAGCAGCCAGGCCACGACTCGAGGAGTAGCAGAAACGCAGTATTTT.

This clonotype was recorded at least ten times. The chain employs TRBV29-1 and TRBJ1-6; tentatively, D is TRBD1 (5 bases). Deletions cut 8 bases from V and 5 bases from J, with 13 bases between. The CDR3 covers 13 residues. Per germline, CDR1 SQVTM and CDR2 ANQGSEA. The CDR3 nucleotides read TGCAGCCCTACAGGATTGAATAATTCACCCCTCCACTTT. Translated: CSPTGLNNSPLHF.